These 16 T cell receptor beta chains share one sample of origin, sequenced in a study of regulatory T cells in long-lasting Graves disease. Sample time point: persistent/refractory GD, antithyroid drugs over 5 years with positive TRAb. Generation of the TCR library employed RNA extracted from PBMCs. To make TCR beta libraries, researchers used iRepertoire HTBI primers and Arm-PCR of CDR3 regions. TCRdb reprocessed the multiplex PCR reads via MiXCR and lists one record per CDR3 protein. The table includes around 460,000 distinct CDR3 sequences, approximately 23% detected once. The source material was peripheral blood mononuclear cells (PBMCs), sampled when the disease was refractory, from a patient treated with antithyroid drugs. The source is a female donor with Graves disease.

About this clonotype: A much more abundant neighbour one base away suggests this may be a read error. This chain uses TRBV4-1 with TRBJ1-2; 10 bases match TRBD1. The CDR3 runs to 14 residues. The V gene end was trimmed by 6 bases and the J gene end by 3 bases; junction bases not matched to a gene: 4. The germline CDR1 and CDR2 sequences are MGHRA and YSYEKL. The CDR3 spells CASRRDRGDYGYTF. CDR3 bases: TGCGCCAGCAGAAGGGACAGGGGAGACTATGGCTACACCTTC.

This chain links TRBV24-1 with TRBJ2-1, with TRBD2 matching 8 bases. The CDR3 sequence is 16 residues long. CDR1 and CDR2 from the germline V gene are KGHDR and SFDVKD. V was pared by 1 base and J by 4 bases, with 5 bases of the junction left unmatched. Here the CDR3 reads CATSDLAAGGYNEQFF. DNA for the CDR3: TGTGCCACCAGTGATTTAGCGGCGGGAGGATACAATGAGCAGTTCTTC.

This chain links TRBV11-2 with TRBJ2-7; the match to TRBD2 covers 8 bases. This CDR3 comprises 15 residues. Germline V gene sequence: CDR1 SGHAT, CDR2 FQNNGV. J lost 2 bases, V lost 0 bases, and 3 bases had no gene match. CDR3 loop: CASSLEAGETYEQYF. For the CDR3, the DNA is TGTGCCAGCAGCTTAGAAGCGGGAGAGACCTACGAGCAGTACTTC. Combining the CDR3 with reference TRBV11-2 and TRBJ2-7 gives the whole variable domain EAGVAQSPRYKIIEKRQSVAFWCNPISGHATLYWYQQILGQGPKLLIQFQNNGVVDDSQLPKDRFSAERLKGVDSTLKIQPAKLEDSAVYLCASSLEAGETYEQYFGPGTRLTVT.

This clonotype was seen a few times. The V call is TRBV30, the J call TRBJ1-5; 8 bases fit TRBD1. The J segment lost 6 bases and the V segment lost 0 bases, leaving 4 bases of the junction unmatched. Germline V lookup: CDR1 GTSNPN, CDR2 SVGIG (reference sequence). The CDR3 runs 14 residues. The CDR3 nucleotides read TGTGCCTGGAGTGTAGGACAGGGCGGTCAGCCCCAGCATTTT. Translated: CAWSVGQGGQPQHF.

At least ten counts were recorded for this clonotype. V is TRBV28 and J is TRBJ1-5; a possible D gene is TRBD1 (5 bases). Germline V gene sequence: CDR1 MDHEN, CDR2 SYDVKM. This CDR3 comprises 17 residues. Trimming took 3 bases from V and 7 from J, leaving 22 bases between them. The CDR3 loop reads CASSLFGQRGHRQPQHF. The DNA of the CDR3 is TGTGCCAGCAGTTTGTTCGGCCAAAGGGGCCATAGGCAGCCCCAGCATTTT.

This rearrangement joins TRBV6-2 or TRBV6-3 to TRBJ1-2; 8 bases fit TRBD1. The germline CDR1 and CDR2 sequences are MNHEY and SVGEGT. The length of the CDR3 is 17 residues. Losses at the gene ends were 0 bases for V and 8 bases for J; bases not matched to a gene: 14. The CDR3 loop reads CASSYSANRDRFYGYTF. CDR3 DNA sequence: TGTGCCAGCAGTTACTCCGCCAACCGGGACAGGTTCTACGGCTACACCTTC.

This rearrangement joins TRBV19 to TRBJ1-6, with D perhaps TRBD1 (5 bases). Trimming shortened V by 3 bases and J by 10 bases, and 13 bases separated the two germline ends. Germline-derived CDR1 and CDR2 are LNHDA and SQIVND (reference sequence). The length of the CDR3 is 14 residues. The DNA of the CDR3 is TGTGCCAGTAGTATGGGGGGTCGCCAATCACCCCTCCACTTT. It codes for CASSMGGRQSPLHF.

This rearrangement joins TRBV20-1 to TRBJ1-1, with TRBD1 as a possible D gene (6 bases). The CDR3 extends over 14 amino acids. The V gene lost 1 base and the J gene lost 2 bases, with 11 bases spanning the gap. Germline CDR1 and CDR2: DFQATT and SNEGSKA (reference sequence). In nucleotides, the CDR3 is TGCAGTGCTAGAGTGCCAGGGGTAAACACTGAAGCTTTCTTT. Translated: CSARVPGVNTEAFF.

This clonotype was counted ten times or more. As DNA, the CDR3 is TGTGCCAGCAGCTCCCTAACGGGGGGCCTACGTAGCTACGAGCAGTACTTC. Amino acids: CASSSLTGGLRSYEQYF. This chain uses TRBV12-3 or TRBV12-4 with TRBJ2-7; TRBD2 is a possible D gene (7 bases). This CDR3 has 17 residues. Trimming took 6 bases from V and 3 from J, leaving 24 bases between them.

This clonotype turned up a few times. The chain employs TRBV19 and TRBJ2-6; 9 bases align to TRBD1. The CDR3 runs to 15 residues. The germline V gene has CDR1 LNHDA and CDR2 SQIVND (reference sequence). V shed 6 bases and J 3 bases; nucleotides not matched to a gene: 3. The CDR3 nucleotides are TGTGCCAGTAGACAGGGGGCTGGTGGGGCCAACGTCCTGACTTTC. Translating it yields CASRQGAGGANVLTF.

The chain's CDR3 is CASSLRTGSRGTQYF. The CDR3 DNA reads TGTGCCAGCAGTCTCCGGACAGGGAGTCGTGGTACGCAGTATTTT. The chain employs TRBV28 and TRBJ2-3; 8 bases map to TRBD1. This CDR3 has 15 residues. V trimming: 5 bases; J trimming: 8 bases; junction bases outside the gene matches: 12. CDR1 and CDR2 (germline): MDHEN, SYDVKM. Based on the CDR3 plus reference TRBV28 and TRBJ2-3, the full variable domain is DVKVTQSSRYLVKRTGEKVFLECVQDMDHENMFWYRQDPGLGLRLIYFSYDVKMKEKGDIPEGYSVSREKKERFSLILESASTNQTSMYLCASSLRTGSRGTQYFGPGTRLTVL.

This clonotype was seen repeatedly, ten times or more. The gene calls are TRBV20-1 and TRBJ2-7; 9 nucleotides match TRBD2. Germline V gene lookup returns CDR1 DFQATT and CDR2 SNEGSKA (reference sequence). Trimming cost V 8 bases and J 4 bases; bases outside gene matches: 9. There are 13 residues in the CDR3. CDR3 region: CSTAGGPGYEQYF. The DNA of the CDR3 is TGCAGTACGGCGGGGGGGCCAGGGTACGAGCAGTACTTC.

This clonotype came up many times. The CDR3, as DNA: TGTGCCAGCAGTGAAGGTAAAGGGAGATCATATGGCTACACCTTC. Translating gives CASSEGKGRSYGYTF. The rearrangement joins TRBV2 to TRBJ1-2; unclear D gene. The CDR3 covers 15 residues. Germline CDR1 SNHLY, CDR2 FYNNEI. Trimming stripped 1 base from V and 5 bases from J, with 14 bases between.

The gene calls are TRBV7-2 and TRBJ1-4; D is perhaps TRBD1 (5 bases). V lost 0 bases, J lost 8 bases, and 10 bases lay in between. Looked up from germline, CDR1 is SGHTA and CDR2 is FQGNSA. There are 14 residues in the CDR3. The CDR3 nucleotides are TGTGCCAGCAGCTTAGCGAAGGGGATGGAAAAACTGTTTTTT. The encoded protein is CASSLAKGMEKLFF. The full variable domain, its missing parts supplied by reference TRBV7-2 and TRBJ1-4, is GAGVSQSPSNKVTEKGKDVELRCDPISGHTALYWYRQSLGQGLEFLIYFQGNSAPDKSGLPSDRFSAERTGGSVSTLTIQRTQQEDSAVYLCASSLAKGMEKLFFGSGTQLSVL.

This clonotype was picked up many times. The genes are TRBV12-3 or TRBV12-4 and TRBJ2-5, with a possible D match to TRBD1 (6 bases). The CDR3 contains 12 residues. V shed 8 bases and J shed 5 bases, with 12 bases lying between them. The CDR3 loop reads CASQGQVETQYF. Written as DNA, the CDR3 is TGTGCCAGCCAGGGACAAGTGGAGACCCAGTACTTC.

The chain carries TRBV5-6 and TRBJ2-3; 10 bases match TRBD2. Germline V gene sequence: CDR1 SGHDT, CDR2 YYEEEE. V was pared by 4 bases and J by 4 bases, with 15 bases of the junction left unmatched. There are 18 residues in the CDR3. This chain's CDR3 is CASSDVAGAGGPSDTQYF. For the CDR3, the DNA is TGTGCCAGCAGCGATGTAGCAGGAGCGGGAGGGCCCTCAGATACGCAGTATTTT. Full variable domain (outside the CDR3, taken from reference TRBV5-6 and TRBJ2-3): DAGVTQSPTHLIKTRGQQVTLRCSPKSGHDTVSWYQQALGQGPQFIFQYYEEEERQRGNFPDRFSGHQFPNYSSELNVNALLLGDSALYLCASSDVAGAGGPSDTQYFGPGTRLTVL.